The source of this T cell receptor (beta chain) is a study of T cells in localized non-small cell lung cancer. Study-wide findings and caveats: T cell clonality was highest in uninvolved adjacent lung, above tumor.

The germline V gene encodes CDR1 SGHAT and CDR2 FQNNGV. V was pared by 5 bases and J by 7 bases, with 21 bases between. The CDR3 loop spans 17 amino acids. Repertoires were generated with immunoSEQ multiplex PCR, while TCRdb's copy carries only in-frame clones and drops some. The table records more than 45,000 clones, around 87% of them present only once. Comments on this clone: Antigen: not known.

The sequence came from a man between 40 and 75 years old with stage II lung adenocarcinoma. The chain links TRBV11-2 to TRBJ1-6, with D possibly TRBD1 on 5 matching bases. The material sequenced was PBMCs, taken before any cancer treatment. CDR3 protein: CASSQARTSGGNSPLHF. CDR3 coding DNA: TGTGCCAGCAGCCAAGCAAGGACCTCCGGGGGGAATTCACCCCTCCACTTT. Together with reference TRBV11-2 and TRBJ1-6, the CDR3 gives the full variable domain: EAGVAQSPRYKIIEKRQSVAFWCNPISGHATLYWYQQILGQGPKLLIQFQNNGVVDDSQLPKDRFSAERLKGVDSTLKIQPAKLEDSAVYLCASSQARTSGGNSPLHFGNGTRLTVT.